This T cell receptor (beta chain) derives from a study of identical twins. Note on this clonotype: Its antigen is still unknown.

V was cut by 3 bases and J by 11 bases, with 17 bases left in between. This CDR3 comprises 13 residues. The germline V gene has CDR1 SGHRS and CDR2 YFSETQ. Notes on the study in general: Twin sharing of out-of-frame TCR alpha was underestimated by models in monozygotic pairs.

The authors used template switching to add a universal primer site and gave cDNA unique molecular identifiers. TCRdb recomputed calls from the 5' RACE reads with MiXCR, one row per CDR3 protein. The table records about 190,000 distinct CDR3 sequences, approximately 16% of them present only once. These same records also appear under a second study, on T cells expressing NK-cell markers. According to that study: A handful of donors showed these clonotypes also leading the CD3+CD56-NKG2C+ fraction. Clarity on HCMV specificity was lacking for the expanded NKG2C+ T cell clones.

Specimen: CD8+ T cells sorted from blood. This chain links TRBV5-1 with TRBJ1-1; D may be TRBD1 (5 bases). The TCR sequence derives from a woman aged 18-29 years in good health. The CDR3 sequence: CASSSDSDSRAFF. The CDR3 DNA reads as TGCGCCAGCAGCTCTGACAGCGACTCGCGGGCTTTCTTT. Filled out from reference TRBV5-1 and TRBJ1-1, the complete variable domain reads KAGVTQTPRYLIKTRGQQVTLSCSPISGHRSVSWYQQTPGQGLQFLFEYFSETQRNKGNFPGRFSGRQFSNSRSEMNVSTLELGDSALYLCASSSDSDSRAFFGQGTRLTVV.